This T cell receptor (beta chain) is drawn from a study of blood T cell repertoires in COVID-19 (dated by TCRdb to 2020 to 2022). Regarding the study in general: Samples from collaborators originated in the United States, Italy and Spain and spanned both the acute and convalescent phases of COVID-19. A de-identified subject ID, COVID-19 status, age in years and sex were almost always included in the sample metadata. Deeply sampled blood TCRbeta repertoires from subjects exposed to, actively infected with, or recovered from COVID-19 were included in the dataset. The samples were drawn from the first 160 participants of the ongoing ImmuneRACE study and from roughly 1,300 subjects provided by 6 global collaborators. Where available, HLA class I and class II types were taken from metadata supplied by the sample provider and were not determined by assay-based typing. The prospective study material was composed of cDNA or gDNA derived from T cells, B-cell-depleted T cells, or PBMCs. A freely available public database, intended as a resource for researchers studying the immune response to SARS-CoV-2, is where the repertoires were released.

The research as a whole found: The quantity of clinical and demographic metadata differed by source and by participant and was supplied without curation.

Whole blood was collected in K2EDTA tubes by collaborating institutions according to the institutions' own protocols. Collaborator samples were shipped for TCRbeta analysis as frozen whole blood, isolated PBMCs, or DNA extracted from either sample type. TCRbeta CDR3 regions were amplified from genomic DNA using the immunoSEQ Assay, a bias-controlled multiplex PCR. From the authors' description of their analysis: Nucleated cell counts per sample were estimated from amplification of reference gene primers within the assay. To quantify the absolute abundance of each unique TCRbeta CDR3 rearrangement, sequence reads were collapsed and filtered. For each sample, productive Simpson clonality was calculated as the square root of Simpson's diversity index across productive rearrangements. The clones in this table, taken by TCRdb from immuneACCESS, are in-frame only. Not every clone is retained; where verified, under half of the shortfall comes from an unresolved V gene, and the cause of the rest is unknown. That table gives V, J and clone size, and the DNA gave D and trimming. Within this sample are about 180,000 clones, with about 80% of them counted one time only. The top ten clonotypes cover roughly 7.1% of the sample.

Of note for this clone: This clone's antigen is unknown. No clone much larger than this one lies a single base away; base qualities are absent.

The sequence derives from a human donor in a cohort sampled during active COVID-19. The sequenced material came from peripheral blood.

The CDR3 protein is CASSLLLGTTNEQFF. The DNA sequence follows: TGTGCCAGCAGCTTGTTACTCGGGACTACCAATGAGCAGTTCTTC. The sequence links TRBV7-9 to TRBJ2-1; TRBD2 aligns with 7 central bases. From cysteine to phenylalanine, the CDR3 is 15 amino acids long. The DNA shown is the 45-base CDR3, in frame from base 1. Trimming leaves V shorter by 3 bases and J shorter by 6 bases, with the junction holding 8 bases beyond the gene matches. CDR1 and CDR2, looked up from the germline V gene (reference sequence), are SEHNR and FQNEAQ.